These 27 T cell receptor beta chains were sequenced from one sample in a study of T cells in Graves' hyperthyroidism and ophthalmopathy. RNA transcripts served as the template for amplifying TCR beta CDR3 regions. The HTBI primer set served for first-round RT-PCR of the TCR CDR3. TCRdb passed the multiplex PCR reads through MiXCR, listing each CDR3 protein once. Altogether 600,000 to 900,000 distinct CDR3 sequences are present, less than 20% being singletons, with the ten largest covering approximately 8%. Input material: blood. The receptors were gathered from a man between 18 and 35 years old with Graves' hyperthyroidism.

This clonotype was detected many times. This chain links TRBV29-1 with TRBJ1-1; TRBD1 is a possible D gene (6 bases). The V gene's germline CDR1 is SQVTM and CDR2 ANQGSEA. The CDR3 consists of 13 residues. Trimming shortened V by 6 bases and J by 3 bases, and 14 bases separated the two germline ends. CDR3 nucleotide sequence: TGCAGCGTCATGACAGGACGGGACACTGAAGCTTTCTTT. Its translation: CSVMTGRDTEAFF.

This clonotype was seen more than once but under ten times. The chain uses TRBV15 and TRBJ2-5, with TRBD1 matching over 7 bases. Germline CDR1 is LNHNV and CDR2 is YYDKDF (reference sequence). This CDR3 has 15 amino acids. Unmatched junction bases numbered 7, after V lost 1 base and J lost 5 bases. CDR3 in amino acids: CATSRGDSKEETQYF. Written as DNA, the CDR3 is TGTGCCACCAGCAGAGGGGACAGCAAGGAGGAGACCCAGTACTTC.

This clonotype was seen at least ten times. The chain carries TRBV6-1 and TRBJ1-5; D is perhaps TRBD1 (5 bases). The V end was cut by 6 bases, the J end by 3 bases, with 9 bases between. Germline CDR1 is MNHNS and CDR2 is SASEGT. The CDR3 totals 13 residues. This CDR3 is CASSQGNNQPQHF. CDR3 coding DNA: TGTGCCAGCAGCCAGGGTAACAATCAGCCCCAGCATTTT.

Ten or more counts support this clonotype. The chain couples TRBV2 to TRBJ1-1; tentatively, D is TRBD1 (5 bases). In germline, CDR1 is SNHLY, CDR2 FYNNEI. The CDR3 runs to 13 residues. The V end was cut by 7 bases, the J end by 6 bases, with 15 bases between. The CDR3 reads CASTHNGGAEAFF. The CDR3 nucleotides are TGTGCCAGCACTCACAACGGGGGGGCTGAAGCTTTCTTT. The whole variable domain, remainder taken from reference TRBV2 and TRBJ1-1, is EPEVTQTPSHQVTQMGQEVILRCVPISNHLYFYWYRQILGQKVEFLVSFYNNEISEKSEIFDDQFSVERPDGSNFTLKIRSTKLEDSAMYFCASTHNGGAEAFFGQGTRLTVV.

The chain carries TRBV27 and TRBJ2-7; 12 bases map to TRBD2. The CDR3 loop spans 15 amino acids. Germline loops: CDR1 MNHEY, CDR2 SMNVEV (reference sequence). With 5 bases clipped from V and 5 bases from J, the junction kept 7 bases outside the gene matches. The CDR3 here is CASSGLAGTNNEQYF. The CDR3 nucleotides are TGTGCCAGCAGTGGACTAGCGGGAACGAACAACGAGCAGTACTTC.

This clonotype was counted ten times or more. The rearrangement joins TRBV20-1 to TRBJ2-7; the match to TRBD2 covers 13 bases. CDR3 length: 15 amino acids. CDR1 and CDR2 (germline): DFQATT, SNEGSKA (reference sequence). The trim removed 2 bases at V and 2 bases at J, leaving 3 bases unmatched. This CDR3 reads CSARQLAGGAYEQYF. The DNA for the CDR3 is TGCAGTGCTAGACAACTAGCGGGAGGGGCCTACGAGCAGTACTTC.

This clonotype was recorded many times. The V call is TRBV6-1, the J call TRBJ1-2, with D tentatively TRBD1 (6 bases). The V gene's germline CDR1 is MNHNS and CDR2 SASEGT. The CDR3 totals 14 residues. The V gene lost 3 bases and the J gene lost 3 bases, with 11 bases spanning the gap. The CDR3 sequence: CASSEAGDYYGYTF. CDR3 nucleotide sequence: TGTGCCAGCAGTGAGGCAGGGGACTACTATGGCTACACCTTC.

In its sample, this clonotype was seen many times. The rearrangement links TRBV27 to TRBJ2-1, with D perhaps assigned TRBD1 or TRBD2 (5 bases each). Between the trimmed V and J ends, which lost 2 bases and 4 bases, there was a span of 12 bases. The CDR3 is 15 amino acids. The V gene's germline CDR1 is MNHEY and CDR2 SMNVEV (reference sequence). This CDR3 reads CASSLGDEAYNEQFF. Here the CDR3 DNA reads TGTGCCAGCAGTTTAGGGGACGAGGCATACAATGAGCAGTTCTTC.

The chain employs TRBV10-1 and TRBJ2-7, with TRBD1 identical over 10 bases. CDR3 size: 16 residues. V trimming: 0 bases; J trimming: 5 bases; junction bases outside the gene matches: 7. The V gene's germline CDR1 is WNHNN and CDR2 SYGVQD (reference sequence). Here the CDR3 DNA reads TGCGCCAGCAGTGAGTCCCCGGGACAGGGGACCCACGAGCAGTACTTC. Translation gives CASSESPGQGTHEQYF.

The V call is TRBV4-2, the J call TRBJ2-3; the D gene is possibly TRBD2 (5 bases). From germline, CDR1 is LGHNA and CDR2 YNFKEQ. V was shortened by 0 bases and J by 0 bases, with 13 bases between the two germline ends. The CDR3 runs to 17 residues. DNA of the CDR3: TGTGCCAGCAGCCAAGATCATCGGCGGGCTAGCACAGATACGCAGTATTTT. This encodes CASSQDHRRASTDTQYF.

This clonotype was observed many times. The CDR3, as DNA: TGCAGTGCTGGAAGCGGGACTAGTCTTAATGAGCAGTTCTTC. Its translation is CSAGSGTSLNEQFF. The V call is TRBV20-1, the J call TRBJ2-1, with 8 bases matching TRBD2. The junction had 10 bases not matched to a gene; V was cut back by 5 bases and J by 7 bases. The germline gives CDR1 DFQATT, CDR2 SNEGSKA (reference sequence). The CDR3 length is 14 residues.

This clonotype was detected ten times or more. The V and J genes are TRBV7-9 and TRBJ1-1; D is uncertain. This CDR3 comprises 15 residues. CDR1 SEHNR and CDR2 FQNEAQ come from the germline V gene (reference sequence). Trimming pared 5 bases from V and 1 base from J, leaving 14 bases between. In nucleotides, the CDR3 is TGTGCCAGCAGCGCGCTCGGCCGTGGGAACACTGAAGCTTTCTTT. Translated, it gives CASSALGRGNTEAFF.

This clonotype was counted at least ten times. The chain carries TRBV27 and TRBJ2-1; the match to TRBD2 covers 11 bases. CDR1 and CDR2 (germline): MNHEY, SMNVEV (reference sequence). V dropped 5 bases and J dropped 0; count of bases not matched to a gene: 3. CDR3 length equals 16 residues. Written as DNA, the CDR3 is TGTGCCAGCAGTCCTAGCGGGAGGACCTCCTACAATGAGCAGTTCTTC. Its protein is CASSPSGRTSYNEQFF.

This clonotype was counted at least ten times. The rearrangement joins TRBV3-1 to TRBJ2-7; 8 bases line up with TRBD2. The V and J ends lost 4 bases and 3 bases, in that order; junction bases with no gene match: 11. The CDR3 has 16 residues. Per the germline V gene, CDR1 is LGHDT and CDR2 is YNNKEL (reference sequence). Here the CDR3 reads CASSRESSGPLYEQYF. The CDR3 region has the DNA TGTGCCAGCAGCCGAGAATCTAGCGGGCCTCTCTACGAGCAGTACTTC.

V usage is TRBV7-3 and J usage is TRBJ2-3; D possibly corresponds to TRBD2 (6 bases). Trimming removed 2 bases from V and 5 bases from J, with 11 bases in between. This CDR3 has 14 amino acids. Germline values: CDR1 SGHTA, CDR2 FQGTGA. CDR3 amino acids: CASSLRGTGDTQYF. The CDR3 DNA is TGTGCCAGCAGCTTACGTGGGACTGGAGATACGCAGTATTTT.

This clonotype was seen repeatedly, ten times or more. The chain uses TRBV24-1 and TRBJ2-1; D gene unclear. Trimming cost V 1 base and J 2 bases, with 11 bases left between them. This CDR3 comprises 16 residues. CDR1 and CDR2 (germline): KGHDR, SFDVKD. CDR3 loop: CATSDLSNPAYNEQFF. The CDR3 DNA reads as TGTGCCACCAGTGATTTAAGCAATCCAGCCTACAATGAGCAGTTCTTC.

This clonotype was counted many times. The CDR3 loop reads CAWSAPGSYNEQFF. Here the CDR3 DNA reads TGTGCCTGGAGTGCCCCAGGGTCCTACAATGAGCAGTTCTTC. V gene TRBV30 combines with J gene TRBJ2-1; possibly TRBD1 for D (5 bases). V was pared by 1 base and J by 1 base, with 8 bases between. Germline-derived CDR1 and CDR2 are GTSNPN and SVGIG (reference sequence). CDR3 length equals 14 residues. The full variable domain, rest sourced from reference TRBV30 and TRBJ2-1, is SQTIHQWPATLVQPVGSPLSLECTVEGTSNPNLYWYRQAAGRGLQLLFYSVGIGQISSEVPQNLSASRPQDRQFILSSKKLLLSDSGFYLCAWSAPGSYNEQFFGPGTRLTVL.

Note on this clonotype: A much bigger clone sits one base away, suggesting this may be a read error. The chain has TRBV28 and TRBJ2-2; TRBD2 matches 7 bases. Germline assignment: CDR1 MDHEN and CDR2 SYDVKM. This CDR3 is 12 amino acids long. V shed 7 bases, J shed 6 bases, and the junction held 2 bases outside the gene matches. In nucleotides, the CDR3 is TGTGCCAGCAATCGGGGGGCCGGGGAGCTGTTTTTT. Protein: CASNRGAGELFF.

Many counts were recorded for this clonotype. The chain joins TRBV19 to TRBJ1-1; TRBD1 aligns across 8 bases. This CDR3 has 15 residues. Looked up from germline, CDR1 is LNHDA and CDR2 is SQIVND (reference sequence). Trimming took 7 bases from V and 5 from J; bases not matched to a gene: 12. CDR3 residues: CASKDRVDGRTEAFF. DNA of the CDR3: TGTGCCAGTAAGGACAGGGTTGATGGGAGAACTGAAGCTTTCTTT.

The rearrangement links TRBV14 to TRBJ2-2; TRBD1 aligns across 7 bases. The trim removed 0 bases at V and 0 bases at J, leaving 1 base unmatched. Looked up from germline, CDR1 is SGHDN and CDR2 is FVKESK. The CDR3 contains 16 residues. CDR3 DNA sequence: TGTGCCAGCAGCCAAGATCAGGGGGCGAACACCGGGGAGCTGTTTTTT. Its protein product is CASSQDQGANTGELFF. Using reference TRBV14 and TRBJ2-2 for the parts outside the CDR3, the full variable domain is EAGVTQFPSHSVIEKGQTVTLRCDPISGHDNLYWYRRVMGKEIKFLLHFVKESKQDESGMPNNRFLAERTGGTYSTLKVQPAELEDSGVYFCASSQDQGANTGELFFGEGSRLTVL.

The chain has TRBV7-8 and TRBJ2-2; the D is unclear. Trimming left V 2 bases short and J 7 bases short, with 17 bases between. Germline V lookup: CDR1 SGHVS, CDR2 FQNEAQ. The CDR3 extends over 16 amino acids. The CDR3 here is CASSLIRTRRIGELFF. CDR3 sequence (DNA): TGTGCCAGCAGCTTAATTAGGACCCGGCGCATCGGGGAGCTGTTTTTT.

J is TRBJ2-6 and V is TRBV12-3 or TRBV12-4, with 13 bases that match TRBD2. The V gene end was trimmed by 3 bases and the J gene end by 3 bases; junction bases not matched to a gene: 14. CDR3 size: 21 residues. This CDR3 is CASSFVPRWTSGSSGANVLTF. The CDR3 DNA is TGTGCCAGCAGTTTTGTGCCCCGGTGGACTAGCGGGAGTAGTGGGGCCAACGTCCTGACTTTC.

This clonotype was seen a handful of times. The chain combines TRBV20-1 with TRBJ1-1; maybe TRBD1 (5 bases). Looked up from germline, CDR1 is DFQATT and CDR2 is SNEGSKA (reference sequence). This CDR3 region has 14 residues. V was clipped by 5 bases and J by 0 bases, with 13 bases between them. The CDR3: CSARHGTVNTEAFF. The CDR3 nucleotides read TGCAGTGCTCGCCACGGGACCGTGAACACTGAAGCTTTCTTT.

V and J are TRBV12-3 or TRBV12-4 and TRBJ2-1; no reliable D call. V lost 5 bases and J lost 12, with 17 bases in between. The CDR3 is 13 amino acids. The CDR3 loop is CASSLRHQDTQFF. DNA of the CDR3: TGTGCCAGCAGTCTACGCCACCAGGATACGCAGTTCTTC.

This clonotype appeared many times. This chain joins TRBV6-1 and TRBJ2-1, with 9 bases aligning to TRBD1. V lost 3 bases and J lost 4; bases outside the gene matches: 13. CDR3 length: 18 residues. In germline, CDR1 is MNHNS, CDR2 SASEGT. The CDR3 bases are TGTGCCAGCAGTGAGTCCGGGACAGGGTCCTTTCCTTACAATGAGCAGTTCTTC. The encoded protein is CASSESGTGSFPYNEQFF.

This rearrangement joins TRBV19 to TRBJ2-1, with 14 bases fitting TRBD2. V shed 3 bases, J shed 6 bases, and the junction held 1 base outside the gene matches. The CDR3 runs to 15 residues. Germline V gene sequence: CDR1 LNHDA, CDR2 SQIVND (reference sequence). The CDR3 sequence: CASSIGTSGSNEQFF. The DNA for the CDR3 is TGTGCCAGTAGTATCGGGACTAGCGGGAGCAATGAGCAGTTCTTC. The full variable domain, in which reference TRBV19 and TRBJ2-1 provide the parts outside the CDR3, is DGGITQSPKYLFRKEGQNVTLSCEQNLNHDAMYWYRQDPGQGLRLIYYSQIVNDFQKGDIAEGYSVSREKKESFPLTVTSAQKNPTAFYLCASSIGTSGSNEQFFGPGTRLTVL.

There are a few counts of this clonotype. The chain uses TRBV3-1 and TRBJ1-2; 7 bases agree with TRBD1. The germline V gene has CDR1 LGHDT and CDR2 YNNKEL (reference sequence). The V segment lost 0 bases and the J segment 6 bases; nucleotides outside the gene matches: 7. There are 15 residues in the CDR3. The DNA of the CDR3 is TGTGCCAGCAGCCAAGACTCAGACAGGGAAAATGGCTACACCTTC. Its protein is CASSQDSDRENGYTF.